This paragraph covers one TCR beta chain sequence. CDR1 and CDR2 from the germline V gene are MDHEN and SYDVKM. Trimming took off 3 bases at V and 8 bases at J, with 13 bases between the two ends. CDR3 size: 13 residues. This table comes from immunoSEQ multiplex PCR, and its TCRdb copy is limited to in-frame clones, with some not included. The sample lists 60,000 to 65,000 clones, roughly 79% occurring once. The entry originates in a study of blood T cell repertoires in COVID-19. The chain combines TRBV28 with TRBJ1-2; the D gene is possibly TRBD1 (6 bases). The receptor was derived from a human donor in a cohort sampled during active COVID-19. Sequenced material: peripheral blood. The CDR3 reads CASSLETGDGYTF. As DNA, the CDR3 is TGTGCCAGCAGTTTGGAGACAGGTGACGGCTACACCTTC.